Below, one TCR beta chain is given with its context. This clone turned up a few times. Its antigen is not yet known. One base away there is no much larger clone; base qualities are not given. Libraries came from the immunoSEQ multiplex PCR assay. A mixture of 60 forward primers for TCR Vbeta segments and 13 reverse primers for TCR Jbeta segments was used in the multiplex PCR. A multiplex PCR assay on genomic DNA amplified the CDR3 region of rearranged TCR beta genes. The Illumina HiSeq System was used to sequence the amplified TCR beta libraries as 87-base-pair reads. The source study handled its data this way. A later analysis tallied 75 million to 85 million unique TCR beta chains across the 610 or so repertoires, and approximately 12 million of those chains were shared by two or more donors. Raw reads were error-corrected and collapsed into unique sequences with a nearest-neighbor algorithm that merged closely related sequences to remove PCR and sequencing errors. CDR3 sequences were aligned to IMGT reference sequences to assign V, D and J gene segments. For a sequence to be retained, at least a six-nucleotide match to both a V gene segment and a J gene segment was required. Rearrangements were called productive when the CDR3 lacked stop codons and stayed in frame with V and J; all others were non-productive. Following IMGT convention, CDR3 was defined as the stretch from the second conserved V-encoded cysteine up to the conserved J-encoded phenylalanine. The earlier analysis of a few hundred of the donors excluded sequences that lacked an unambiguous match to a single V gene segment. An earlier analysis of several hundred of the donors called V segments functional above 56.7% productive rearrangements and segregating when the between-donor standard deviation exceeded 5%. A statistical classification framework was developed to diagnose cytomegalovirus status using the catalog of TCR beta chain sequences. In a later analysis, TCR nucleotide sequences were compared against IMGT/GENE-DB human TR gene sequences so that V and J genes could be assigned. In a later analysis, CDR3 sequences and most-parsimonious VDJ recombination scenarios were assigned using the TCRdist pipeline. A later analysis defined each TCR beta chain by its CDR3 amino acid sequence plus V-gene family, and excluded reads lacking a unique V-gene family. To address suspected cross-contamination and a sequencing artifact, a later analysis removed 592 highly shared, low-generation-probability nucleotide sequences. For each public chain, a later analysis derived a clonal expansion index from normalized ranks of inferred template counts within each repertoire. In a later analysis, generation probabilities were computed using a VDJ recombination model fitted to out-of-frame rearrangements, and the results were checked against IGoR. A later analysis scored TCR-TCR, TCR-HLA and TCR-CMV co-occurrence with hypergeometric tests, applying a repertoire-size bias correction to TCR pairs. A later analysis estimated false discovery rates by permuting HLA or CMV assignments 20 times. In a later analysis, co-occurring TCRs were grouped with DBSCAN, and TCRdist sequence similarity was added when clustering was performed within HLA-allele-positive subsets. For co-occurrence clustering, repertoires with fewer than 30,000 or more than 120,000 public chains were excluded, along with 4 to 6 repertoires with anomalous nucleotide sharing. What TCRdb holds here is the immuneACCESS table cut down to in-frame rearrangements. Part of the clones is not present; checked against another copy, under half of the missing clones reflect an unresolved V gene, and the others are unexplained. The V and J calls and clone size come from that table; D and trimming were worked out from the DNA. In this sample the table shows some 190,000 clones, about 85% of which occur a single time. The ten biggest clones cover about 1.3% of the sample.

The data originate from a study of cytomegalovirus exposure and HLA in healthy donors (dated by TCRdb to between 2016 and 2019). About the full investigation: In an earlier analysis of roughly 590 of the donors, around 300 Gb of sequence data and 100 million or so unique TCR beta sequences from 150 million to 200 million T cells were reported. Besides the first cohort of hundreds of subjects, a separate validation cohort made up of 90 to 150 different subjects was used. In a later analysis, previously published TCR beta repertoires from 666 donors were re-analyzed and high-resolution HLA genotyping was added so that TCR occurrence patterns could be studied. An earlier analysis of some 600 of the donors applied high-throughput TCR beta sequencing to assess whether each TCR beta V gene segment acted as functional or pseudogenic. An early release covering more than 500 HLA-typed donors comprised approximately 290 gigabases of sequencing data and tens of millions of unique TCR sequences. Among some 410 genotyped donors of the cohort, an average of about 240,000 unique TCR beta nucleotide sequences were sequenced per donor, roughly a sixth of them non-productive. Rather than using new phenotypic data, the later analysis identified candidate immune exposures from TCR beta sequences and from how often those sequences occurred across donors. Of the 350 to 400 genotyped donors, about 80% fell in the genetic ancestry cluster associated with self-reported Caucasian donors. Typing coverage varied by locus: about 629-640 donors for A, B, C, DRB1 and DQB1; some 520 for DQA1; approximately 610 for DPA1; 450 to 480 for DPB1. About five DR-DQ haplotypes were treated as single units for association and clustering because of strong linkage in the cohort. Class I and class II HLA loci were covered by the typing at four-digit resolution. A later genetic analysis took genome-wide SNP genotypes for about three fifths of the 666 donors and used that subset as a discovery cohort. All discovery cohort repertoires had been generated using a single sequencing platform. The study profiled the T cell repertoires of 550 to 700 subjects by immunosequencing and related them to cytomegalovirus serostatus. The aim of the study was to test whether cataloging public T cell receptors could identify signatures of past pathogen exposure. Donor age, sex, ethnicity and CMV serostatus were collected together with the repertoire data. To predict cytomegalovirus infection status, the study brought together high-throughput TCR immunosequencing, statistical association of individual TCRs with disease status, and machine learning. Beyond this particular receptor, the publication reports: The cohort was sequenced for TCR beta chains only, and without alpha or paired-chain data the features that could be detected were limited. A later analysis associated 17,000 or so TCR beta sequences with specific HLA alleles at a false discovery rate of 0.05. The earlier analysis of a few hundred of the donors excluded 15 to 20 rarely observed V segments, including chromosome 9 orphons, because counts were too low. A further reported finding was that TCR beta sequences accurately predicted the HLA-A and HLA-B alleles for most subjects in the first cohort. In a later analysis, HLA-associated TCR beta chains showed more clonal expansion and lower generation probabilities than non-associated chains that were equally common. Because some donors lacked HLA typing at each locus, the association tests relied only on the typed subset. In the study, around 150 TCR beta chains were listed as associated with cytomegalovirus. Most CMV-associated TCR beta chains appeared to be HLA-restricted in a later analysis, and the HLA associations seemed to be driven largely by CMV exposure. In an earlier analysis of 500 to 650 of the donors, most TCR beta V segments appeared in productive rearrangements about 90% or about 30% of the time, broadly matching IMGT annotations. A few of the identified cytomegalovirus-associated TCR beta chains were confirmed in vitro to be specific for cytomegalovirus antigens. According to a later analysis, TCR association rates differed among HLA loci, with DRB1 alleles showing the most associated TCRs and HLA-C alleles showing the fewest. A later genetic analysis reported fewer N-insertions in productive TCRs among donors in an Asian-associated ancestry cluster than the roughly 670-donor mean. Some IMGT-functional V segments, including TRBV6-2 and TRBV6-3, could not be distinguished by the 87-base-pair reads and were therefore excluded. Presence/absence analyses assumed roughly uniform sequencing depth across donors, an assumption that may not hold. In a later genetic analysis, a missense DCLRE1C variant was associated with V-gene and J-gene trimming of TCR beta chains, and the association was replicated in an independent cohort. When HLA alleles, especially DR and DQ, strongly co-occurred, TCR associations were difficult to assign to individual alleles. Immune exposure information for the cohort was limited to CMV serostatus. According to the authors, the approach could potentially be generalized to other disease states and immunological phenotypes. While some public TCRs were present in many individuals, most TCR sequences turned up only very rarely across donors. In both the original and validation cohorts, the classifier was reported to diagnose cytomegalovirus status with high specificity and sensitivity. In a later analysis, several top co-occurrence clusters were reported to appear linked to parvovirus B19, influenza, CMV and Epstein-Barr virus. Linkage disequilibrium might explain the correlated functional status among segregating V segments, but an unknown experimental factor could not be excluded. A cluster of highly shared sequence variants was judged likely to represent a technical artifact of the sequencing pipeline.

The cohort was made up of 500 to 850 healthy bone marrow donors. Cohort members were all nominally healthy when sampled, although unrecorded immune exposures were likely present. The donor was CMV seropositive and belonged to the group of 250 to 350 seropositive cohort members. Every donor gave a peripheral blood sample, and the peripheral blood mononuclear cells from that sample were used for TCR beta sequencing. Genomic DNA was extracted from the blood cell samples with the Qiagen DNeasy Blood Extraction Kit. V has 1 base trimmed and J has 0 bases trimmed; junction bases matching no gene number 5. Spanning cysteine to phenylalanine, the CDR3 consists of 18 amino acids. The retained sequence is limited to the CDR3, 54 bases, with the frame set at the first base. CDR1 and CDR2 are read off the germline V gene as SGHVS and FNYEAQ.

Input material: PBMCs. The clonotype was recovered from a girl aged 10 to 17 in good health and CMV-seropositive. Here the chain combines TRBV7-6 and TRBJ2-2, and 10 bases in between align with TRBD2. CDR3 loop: CASSLVIAGGANTGELFF. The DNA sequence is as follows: TGTGCCAGCAGCTTAGTGATAGCGGGAGGCGCGAACACCGGGGAGCTGTTTTTT.